The clone carrying this T cell receptor beta chain has more than one count but fewer than ten. Its antigen is not identified. The germline V gene encodes CDR1 LNHDA and CDR2 SQIVND (reference sequence). V gave up 4 bases and J gave up 2 bases, with 11 bases separating them. The CDR3 loop spans 14 amino acids. The data were obtained in a study of cytomegalovirus exposure and HLA in healthy donors. Study-level information: The early release's HLA-typed donors yielded about 85 million unique TCRs.

In the PCR, 60 Vbeta and 13 Jbeta primers were used. Measured with immunoSEQ multiplex PCR; TCRdb has only the in-frame clones, and not every one. This repertoire shows tens of thousands of clones, 70% to 80% found once; its top ten account for just over 50%. Study-wide findings and caveats: Solely CMV serostatus was available to characterize immune exposure. Confirmation was obtained in vitro that a few CMV-associated chains are specific for CMV antigens.

V usage is TRBV19 and J usage is TRBJ1-2, with D possibly matching TRBD1 (5 bases). The TCR was taken from a man aged 45-65 years in good health and CMV-seropositive. Specimen: PBMCs. The CDR3 loop is CASSTTTVNYGYTF. Written as DNA, the CDR3 is TGTGCCAGTAGTACGACGACAGTAAACTATGGCTACACCTTC.